The 17 T cell receptor beta chains presented below share a single source sample, sequenced in a study of T cells expressing NK-cell markers. TCRdb derives one entry per CDR3 protein from the 5' RACE reads, leaving out DNA. Its listing shows about 460,000 distinct CDR3 sequences. The sequenced material came from blood T cells: a sorted CD56 or NKG2C T cell subset, CD4+ or CD8+ T cells, or bulk PBMC T cells (not recorded which). These receptors originate from a woman aged 50 to 60 in good health.

The rearrangement uses TRBV20-1 and TRBJ2-1; TCRdb lists TRBD2, though no DNA is available to test this call. This CDR3 has 16 residues. Germline V gene sequence: CDR1 DFQATT, CDR2 SNEGSKA (reference sequence). CDR3 in amino acids: CSAIGWEVLSYNEQFF.

This chain joins TRBV12-5 and TRBJ1-5; the TRBD1 assignment by TCRdb is unverifiable without DNA. Germline V gives CDR1 LGHNT, CDR2 FRNRAP. The CDR3 is 14 amino acids. CDR3 sequence reads: CASGSGVPGQPQHF.

The V call is TRBV7-2, the J call TRBJ1-3. CDR1 and CDR2 from the germline V gene are SGHTA and FQGNSA. The CDR3 totals 14 residues. The CDR3 here is CASSLIVGGNTIYF.

The chain couples TRBV27 to TRBJ2-3; TCRdb outputs TRBD1, but without DNA this stays unchecked. Germline-derived CDR1 and CDR2 are MNHEY and SMNVEV (reference sequence). This CDR3 region has 13 residues. CDR3 loop: CAIRQGGTDTQYF.

The V and J genes are TRBV29-1 and TRBJ2-1. Per the germline V gene, CDR1 is SQVTM and CDR2 is ANQGSEA. The CDR3 extends over 14 amino acids. The CDR3 region is CSVVSGNLNNEQFF.

The V and J genes are TRBV14 and TRBJ1-2; with no DNA, the TCRdb D assignment of TRBD1 cannot be verified. Germline lookup yields CDR1 SGHDN and CDR2 FVKESK. CDR3 length: 15 amino acids. The CDR3 is CASSAPTGGNYGYTF.

The rearrangement uses TRBV4-1 and TRBJ2-5; TCRdb returns TRBD2, unconfirmable since there is no DNA. The CDR3 is made up of 18 amino acids. CDR1 and CDR2 from the germline V gene are MGHRA and YSYEKL. The CDR3 spells CASSQDGASGSGWETQYF.

This rearrangement joins TRBV4-2 to TRBJ2-7; the D gene TCRdb calls, TRBD1, cannot be checked with no DNA. The CDR3 has 15 residues. Germline CDR1 and CDR2: LGHNA and YNFKEQ. The CDR3 loop is CASSQGGDRVYEQYF.

This chain links TRBV29-1 with TRBJ2-5. The CDR3 extends over 13 amino acids. CDR1 and CDR2 (germline): SQVTM, ANQGSEA. This chain's CDR3 is CSAGVRGGETQYF.

This chain joins TRBV7-9 and TRBJ1-1; TCRdb selects TRBD1, and the lack of DNA leaves this call unchecked. The CDR3 has 14 residues. CDR1 is SEHNR, CDR2 FQNEAQ, per germline (reference sequence). The CDR3 loop reads CASSRQGPLTEAFF. The whole variable domain, remainder taken from reference TRBV7-9 and TRBJ1-1, is DTGVSQNPRHKITKRGQNVTFRCDPISEHNRLYWYRQTLGQGPEFLTYFQNEAQLEKSRLLSDRFSAERPKGSFSTLEIQRTEQGDSAMYLCASSRQGPLTEAFFGQGTRLTVV.

The chain recombines TRBV12-3 or TRBV12-4 with TRBJ2-1; TCRdb outputs TRBD2, but without DNA this stays unchecked. The CDR3 sequence is 15 residues long. The CDR3 sequence is CASRPLSGRPNEQFF.

J is TRBJ2-2 and V is TRBV11-2. The length of the CDR3 is 15 residues. Germline V gene data show CDR1 as SGHAT and CDR2 as FQNNGV. CDR3 region: CASIPGGREHGELFF.

The chain uses TRBV20-1 and TRBJ1-3; TCRdb proposes TRBD1, but this gene call is untestable without DNA. This CDR3 is built from 15 residues. Germline V gene data show CDR1 as DFQATT and CDR2 as SNEGSKA (reference sequence). CDR3: CSASPLPGGGNTIYF.

The rearrangement links TRBV9 to TRBJ1-5; checking the TCRdb D call of TRBD1 is not possible without DNA. The CDR3 covers 14 residues. Germline CDR1 reads SGDLS; CDR2 reads YYNGEE. This CDR3 reads CASNRGDSNQPQHF. Looking up the rest from reference TRBV9 and TRBJ1-5 gives the full variable domain: DSGVTQTPKHLITATGQRVTLRCSPRSGDLSVYWYQQSLDQGLQFLIQYYNGEERAKGNILERFSAQQFPDLHSELNLSSLELGDSALYFCASNRGDSNQPQHFGDGTRLSIL.

The chain uses TRBV4-2 and TRBJ2-2; the TCRdb call, TRBD2, lacks DNA for checking. CDR3 length: 15 residues. CDR1 is LGHNA and CDR2 is YNFKEQ in the germline V gene. This CDR3 reads CASSQTGTNTGELFF.

V usage is TRBV7-8 and J usage is TRBJ1-6; the TRBD1 assignment by TCRdb is unverifiable without DNA. The CDR3 has 17 residues. Germline V lookup: CDR1 SGHVS, CDR2 FQNEAQ. CDR3 in amino acids: CASSFGQSSSYNSPLHF.

The V and J genes are TRBV7-3 and TRBJ2-5; TCRdb's D call, TRBD1, is unchecked because there is no DNA. Germline CDR1 is SGHTA and CDR2 is FQGTGA. CDR3 length equals 14 residues. The CDR3 spells CASSLQGRRETQYF. The full variable domain, completed using reference TRBV7-3 and TRBJ2-5, is GAGVSQTPSNKVTEKGKYVELRCDPISGHTALYWYRQSLGQGPEFLIYFQGTGAADDSGLPNDRFFAVRPEGSVSTLKIQRTERGDSAVYLCASSLQGRRETQYFGPGTRLLVL.